The sequence of this T cell receptor beta chain was determined in a study of tumor and adjacent non-tumor tissue in lung cancer. Study overall: Patients comprised 12 adenocarcinoma, a couple of squamous cell carcinoma and 1 small cell lung cancer.

The library came from three nested PCR rounds adapted from ARM-PCR protocols. TCRdb itself ran the multiplex PCR reads through MiXCR, one entry per CDR3 protein. The repertoire holds tens of thousands of distinct CDR3 sequences, less than 70% seen once, with around 28% in the top ten. Whole-study results and caveats: Significantly higher TCR diversity was found in tumor than normal lung.

This sample's RNA came from whole unsorted tissue. More than 3 cm separated this lung sample from the edge of the tumor. CDR3 size: 15 residues. Germline values: CDR1 SQVTM, CDR2 ANQGSEA. Regarding this clonotype: Its antigen is unidentified. No conserved phenylalanine or tryptophan ends this CDR3, so it is likely a read error.

The V gene is TRBV29-1, the J gene TRBJ2-1; TRBD1 agrees at 9 bases. Sample: distant non-tumor lung tissue. This receptor was taken from a woman aged 70-85 years with non-small cell lung cancer. CDR3 sequence: CSVREGDRVTNDQFL. CDR3 sequence (DNA): TGCAGCGTGCGGGAAGGGGACAGGGTCACTAATGATCAGTTCTTA.